One sample yielded the 13 T cell receptor beta chains listed below, sequenced in a study of cytomegalovirus exposure and HLA in healthy donors. The PCR employed 60 Vbeta primers together with 13 Jbeta primers. Measured with immunoSEQ multiplex PCR; TCRdb has only the in-frame clones, and not every one. The data contain around 200,000 clones, roughly 80% of them singletons. Source material: PBMCs. The receptors here all came from a girl aged 2 to 9 in good health and CMV-seronegative.

This clone came up a few times. The chain joins TRBV7-9 to TRBJ1-2; no firm D call. With 0 bases removed from V and 8 bases from J, the gap between germline ends came to 16 bases. This CDR3 spans 15 amino acids. Looked up from germline, CDR1 is SEHNR and CDR2 is FQNEAQ (reference sequence). CDR3 DNA: TGTGCCAGCAGCTTAGCGACCGGAAAGAGCGTCGGCTACACCTTC. This codes for CASSLATGKSVGYTF.

The chain is built from TRBV2 and TRBJ2-1; D may be TRBD1 (5 bases). This CDR3 spans 13 amino acids. The germline V gene has CDR1 SNHLY and CDR2 FYNNEI. V lost 3 bases and J lost 9, with 12 bases in between. The CDR3 DNA reads TGTGCCAGCAGTGAGGACACCGACAGTGAGCAGTTCTTC. It encodes CASSEDTDSEQFF.

The V call is TRBV10-3, the J call TRBJ2-1; 10 bases agree with TRBD2. V lost 7 bases to trimming and J lost 3 bases; unmatched junction nucleotides: 18. CDR1 is ENHRY and CDR2 is SYGVKD in the germline V gene. The CDR3 is 19 amino acids. The CDR3 reads CAITPHGASGGLIYNEQFF. The CDR3 DNA reads as TGTGCCATCACCCCCCACGGGGCTAGCGGGGGCCTTATCTACAATGAGCAGTTCTTC.

V usage is TRBV28 and J usage is TRBJ2-1; D is unresolved. This CDR3 spans 11 amino acids. V was shortened by 1 base and J by 12 bases, with 7 bases between the two germline ends. The germline V gene has CDR1 MDHEN and CDR2 SYDVKM. CDR3 DNA sequence: TGTGCCAGCAGTTTATTGCAGCGGCAGTTCTTC. Translation gives CASSLLQRQFF.

This clone was recorded a few times. The V gene is TRBV2, the J gene TRBJ1-2; TRBD1 matches at 9 bases. Germline values: CDR1 SNHLY, CDR2 FYNNEI. The CDR3 contains 15 residues. V gave up 0 bases and J gave up 5 bases; unmatched junction bases: 4. CDR3 DNA: TGTGCCAGCAGTGAAGCGCAGGGACAGGGATATGGCTACACCTTC. It specifies CASSEAQGQGYGYTF.

The chain recombines TRBV2 with TRBJ2-1; 10 positions agree with TRBD2. The J segment lost 6 bases and the V segment lost 4 bases, leaving 6 bases of the junction unmatched. CDR1 SNHLY and CDR2 FYNNEI come from the germline V gene. This CDR3 is built from 15 residues. This CDR3 reads CASSVGSGGFNEQFF. Here the CDR3 DNA reads TGTGCCAGCAGTGTGGGTAGCGGGGGGTTCAATGAGCAGTTCTTC.

The genes are TRBV7-7 and TRBJ1-2; TRBD1 agrees at 7 bases. The CDR3 length is 15 residues. The ends lost 4 bases at V and 4 bases at J; junction bases unmatched: 9. CDR1 and CDR2 (germline): SSHAT, FNYEAQ (reference sequence). The CDR3 DNA is TGTGCCAGCAGCTCAGGTCCGGGACAGATCTATGGCTACACCTTC. Amino acid sequence: CASSSGPGQIYGYTF.

In DNA, the CDR3 is TGTGCCAGCAGCTTAGGCAGGGGGGTCAAAGCTGAAGCTTTCTTT. It codes for CASSLGRGVKAEAFF. The chain carries TRBV7-9 and TRBJ1-1, with TRBD1 matching over 7 bases. J gave up 6 bases and V 1 base, and 8 bases lay outside the gene matches. Germline V gene sequence: CDR1 SEHNR, CDR2 FQNEAQ (reference sequence). CDR3 length equals 15 residues.

This chain links TRBV2 with TRBJ1-1; TRBD1 is a possible D gene (5 bases). The CDR3 contains 14 residues. The V gene's germline CDR1 is SNHLY and CDR2 FYNNEI. Trimming took off 2 bases at V and 0 bases at J, with 7 bases between the two ends. Here the CDR3 reads CASSERGMNTEAFF. CDR3 sequence (DNA): TGTGCCAGCAGTGAACGGGGGATGAACACTGAAGCTTTCTTT.

This clone was counted a few times. The chain is built from TRBV10-2 and TRBJ2-3; D gene uncertain. V was cut by 6 bases and J by 0 bases, with 4 bases left in between. The CDR3 spans 12 residues. Germline CDR1 and CDR2: WSHSY and SAAADI. The DNA of the CDR3 is TGCGCCAGCAGAACTAGCACAGATACGCAGTATTTT. This encodes CASRTSTDTQYF.

This clone was observed a few times. The chain has TRBV9 and TRBJ2-1; 7 positions agree with TRBD2. Germline CDR1 is SGDLS and CDR2 is YYNGEE. The CDR3 covers 15 residues. V trimming: 0 bases; J trimming: 4 bases; junction bases outside the gene matches: 4. CDR3 loop: CASSVAAGLYNEQFF. CDR3 coding DNA: TGTGCCAGCAGCGTAGCAGCGGGACTATACAATGAGCAGTTCTTC.

The count of this clone is one. The chain carries TRBV6-5 and TRBJ2-7; D gene unclear. V was pared by 0 bases and J by 3 bases, with 6 bases between. This CDR3 region has 13 residues. CDR1 and CDR2 (germline): MNHEY, SVGAGI. The DNA of the CDR3 is TGTGCCAGCAGTTACTCCGGAGACTACGAGCAGTACTTC. Protein sequence: CASSYSGDYEQYF.

This chain links TRBV7-9 with TRBJ2-7; 8 bases fit TRBD2. V gave up 3 bases and J gave up 3 bases; unmatched junction bases: 1. In germline, CDR1 is SEHNR, CDR2 FQNEAQ (reference sequence). This CDR3 is built from 13 residues. For the CDR3, the DNA is TGTGCCAGCAGCTTTACTAGCGGCTACGAGCAGTACTTC. The encoded protein is CASSFTSGYEQYF.